This is a list of T cell receptor beta chains from one sample in a study of cytomegalovirus exposure and HLA in healthy donors. The data were produced by immunoSEQ multiplex PCR, yet TCRdb's version contains in-frame clones alone and is incomplete. The profile shows approximately 150,000 clones, approximately 89% of them singletons. Sequencing was performed on PBMCs. The receptor source for this set is a young man in good health and CMV-seronegative. CDR3s include the opening cysteine and the closing phenylalanine or tryptophan. The D gene is left open where the match is weak. Rows give clone size only sometimes, using once, few, many, or a class for an expanded clone.

D gene	clone size	J gene	V gene	CDR3 protein	CDR3 DNA
.	.	TRBJ2-1	TRBV7-9	CASSPHPRVSSYNEQFF	TGTGCCAGCAGCCCCCATCCGAGGGTGAGCTCCTACAATGAGCAGTTCTTC
TRBD1	.	TRBJ2-3	TRBV9	CASSVVPQGSYADTQYF	TGTGCCAGCAGCGTCGTCCCACAGGGGTCATATGCAGATACGCAGTATTTT
TRBD1	.	TRBJ1-2	TRBV5-1	CASSLEGAGGPVYGYTF	TGCGCCAGCAGCTTGGAGGGTGCAGGGGGTCCCGTCTATGGCTACACCTTC
.	.	TRBJ2-1	TRBV30	CAWRNRANEQFF	TGTGCCTGGAGGAACAGGGCGAATGAGCAGTTCTTC
.	many	TRBJ1-2	TRBV7-9	CASSLAQGWGYTF	TGTGCCAGCAGCTTAGCGCAGGGATGGGGCTACACCTTC
TRBD1	.	TRBJ1-1	TRBV2	CASTAWLGGFWTEAFF	TGTGCCAGCACTGCCTGGTTAGGGGGCTTTTGGACTGAAGCTTTCTTT
.	once	TRBJ1-1	TRBV5-1	CASSLAAGWGQYTEAFF	TGCGCCAGCAGCTTGGCCGCAGGGTGGGGGCAGTACACTGAAGCTTTCTTT
.	few	TRBJ1-1	TRBV25-1	CASSDPLRTEAFF	TGTGCCAGCAGTGACCCCCTTCGGACTGAAGCTTTCTTT
TRBD2	.	TRBJ2-3	TRBV27	CASSLAGLAGGLRTGRTQYF	TGTGCCAGCAGTTTGGCGGGACTAGCGGGAGGCCTTCGTACGGGGCGTACGCAGTATTTT
TRBD1	.	TRBJ1-5	TRBV27	CASSWQGARNQPQHF	TGTGCCAGCAGTTGGCAGGGGGCTCGCAATCAGCCCCAGCATTTT